This T cell receptor (beta chain) was sequenced in a study of blood T cell repertoires in COVID-19. In the study overall: From the United States, Italy and Spain came samples of acute and convalescent COVID-19. T cells, B-cell-depleted T cells, or PBMCs provided the cDNA or gDNA that served as material.

Per the original methods: Nucleated cell number was recorded as an estimate derived from reference gene primer amplification. Here immunoSEQ multiplex PCR was the method, and the copy in TCRdb shows in-frame clones only, minus some. V and J calls and clone size are given by that table; D and trimming were obtained from the DNA. The sample has about 83,000 clones, approximately 86% seen once. V shed 3 bases and J 6 bases; nucleotides not matched to a gene: 6. CDR1 ENHRY and CDR2 SYGVKD come from the germline V gene. This CDR3 region has 16 residues. Material: peripheral blood. This sequence joins TRBV10-3 and TRBJ1-4; 11 bases map to TRBD1. This receptor was obtained from a woman of 80 years or more in a cohort sampled during active or convalescent COVID-19. This CDR3 is CAISENRDRGYEKLFF. The DNA of the CDR3 is TGTGCCATCAGTGAAAACCGGGACAGGGGGTATGAAAAACTGTTTTTT.